This entry lists 29 T cell receptor beta chains sequenced from one sample in a study of cytomegalovirus exposure and HLA in healthy donors. The PCR made use of 60 Vbeta and 13 Jbeta primers. Using immunoSEQ multiplex PCR, the repertoire was profiled, and TCRdb retains in-frame clones only, with some absent. This sample has about 150,000 clones, with about 84% found just once. What was sequenced was PBMCs. These receptors all stem from a woman in her thirties or forties in good health and CMV-seropositive.

This clone was observed once. V is TRBV7-2 and J is TRBJ2-5; possible D gene TRBD2, 5 bases. The CDR3 is 12 amino acids. Per the germline V gene, CDR1 is SGHTA and CDR2 is FQGNSA. The V gene lost 1 base and the J gene lost 7 bases, with 7 bases spanning the gap. In DNA, the CDR3 is TGTGCCAGCAGCTTAGTTGGAGGGACCCAGTACTTC. It is translated as CASSLVGGTQYF.

The CDR3 sequence is CASSQLGQLDEQYF. CDR3 nucleotides: TGCGCCAGCAGCCAATTGGGACAGCTAGACGAGCAGTACTTC. V and J are TRBV4-1 and TRBJ2-7; 7 bases align to TRBD1. CDR1 is MGHRA and CDR2 is YSYEKL in the germline V gene. The junction had 6 bases not matched to a gene; V was cut back by 2 bases and J by 5 bases. This CDR3 contains 14 residues.

This clone was recorded only once. V is TRBV11-3 and J is TRBJ2-5; a weak D match, TRBD1 (5 bases). From germline, CDR1 is SGHNT and CDR2 YENEEA. Trimming shortened V by 5 bases and J by 2 bases, and 12 bases separated the two germline ends. The CDR3 is 14 residues long. The CDR3 loop is CASSTLWTQETQYF. DNA for the CDR3: TGTGCCAGCAGCACCCTTTGGACACAAGAGACCCAGTACTTC.

V is TRBV19 and J is TRBJ2-3, with a tentative D call TRBD2 (7 bases). Trimming shortened V by 7 bases and J by 3 bases, and 20 bases separated the two germline ends. The CDR3 totals 16 residues. Germline CDR1 reads LNHDA; CDR2 reads SQIVND (reference sequence). CDR3 loop: CASTHGRDTRTDTQYF. CDR3 sequence (DNA): TGTGCCAGTACCCATGGGAGGGACACCAGGACAGATACGCAGTATTTT.

CDR3 in amino acids: CASSSPQGSRSYEQYF. The DNA for the CDR3 is TGCGCCAGCAGCTCCCCCCAGGGTAGTAGGTCCTACGAGCAGTACTTC. The chain is built from TRBV5-1 and TRBJ2-7, with D maybe TRBD1 (5 bases). Germline V gene data show CDR1 as SGHRS and CDR2 as YFSETQ. This CDR3 has 16 amino acids. Trimming pared 3 bases from V and 1 base from J, leaving 17 bases between.

V is TRBV7-3 and J is TRBJ2-1, with 14 nucleotides matching TRBD2. The CDR3 extends over 16 amino acids. With V trimmed by 5 bases and J by 8 bases, 8 bases remained unmatched. The germline gives CDR1 SGHTA, CDR2 FQGTGA. As DNA, the CDR3 is TGTGCCAGCAGCCCCGCCGGGACTAGCGGGAGTTATGAGCAGTTCTTC. It encodes CASSPAGTSGSYEQFF. The full variable domain, rest sourced from reference TRBV7-3 and TRBJ2-1, is GAGVSQTPSNKVTEKGKYVELRCDPISGHTALYWYRQSLGQGPEFLIYFQGTGAADDSGLPNDRFFAVRPEGSVSTLKIQRTERGDSAVYLCASSPAGTSGSYEQFFGPGTRLTVL.

This rearrangement joins TRBV2 to TRBJ2-5; TRBD2 aligns across 7 bases. The end of the DNA is better explained by TRBJ2-7, so the J call may be wrong. Germline V gives CDR1 SNHLY, CDR2 FYNNEI. The CDR3 extends over 14 amino acids. Here the CDR3 reads CASSEAGGSYEQYF. The CDR3 bases are TGTGCCAGCAGTGAAGCGGGAGGGTCCTACGAGCAGTACTTC.

This clone was found a few times. V usage is TRBV19 and J usage is TRBJ2-5, with 10 nucleotides matching TRBD2. The CDR3 is 15 residues long. V shed 6 bases and J 5 bases; nucleotides not matched to a gene: 9. Germline V gives CDR1 LNHDA, CDR2 SQIVND (reference sequence). CDR3 in DNA: TGTGCCAGTAGGTCCCTAGCGGGGGACCGGGAGACCCAGTACTTC. Protein product: CASRSLAGDRETQYF.

The CDR3 protein is CASSSGGYEQYF. The CDR3 DNA follows: TGTGCCAGCAGTTCGGGGGGATACGAGCAGTACTTC. This chain connects TRBV27 to TRBJ2-7; TRBD2 matches at 7 bases. Trimming at V came to 4 bases and at J to 4 bases, leaving 1 base not matched to a gene. Germline V gene data show CDR1 as MNHEY and CDR2 as SMNVEV (reference sequence). There are 12 residues in the CDR3.

The V gene is TRBV18, the J gene TRBJ2-1, with 10 positions matching TRBD2. The CDR3 is made up of 15 amino acids. Germline CDR1 KGHSH, CDR2 LQKENI. The ends lost 5 bases at V and 8 bases at J; junction bases unmatched: 9. The CDR3 here is CASSFSGRSLDEQFF. CDR3 DNA sequence: TGTGCCAGCTCATTTAGCGGGAGGTCGTTGGATGAGCAGTTCTTC.

V is TRBV4-1 and J is TRBJ2-1; 12 bases agree with TRBD1. This CDR3 contains 15 residues. The germline V gene has CDR1 MGHRA and CDR2 YSYEKL. J was trimmed by 12 bases and V by 3 bases; bases with no gene match: 9. CDR3 in DNA: TGCGCCAGCAGCCACACCGGGACAGGGGGCATGTGGCAGTTCTTC. Its protein product is CASSHTGTGGMWQFF.

The CDR3 DNA reads TGCAGCGTTCAGACAGGATCGAATCAGCCCCAGCATTTT. It yields the protein CSVQTGSNQPQHF. J is TRBJ1-5 and V is TRBV29-1; D is perhaps TRBD1 (6 bases). V dropped 5 bases and J dropped 4 bases, with 12 bases sitting between them. The germline V gene has CDR1 SQVTM and CDR2 ANQGSEA. This CDR3 has 13 residues.

The chain has TRBV7-9 and TRBJ2-3; 7 bases match TRBD2. Per the germline V gene, CDR1 is SEHNR and CDR2 is FQNEAQ (reference sequence). V gave up 8 bases and J gave up 0 bases; unmatched junction bases: 2. This CDR3 comprises 13 residues. DNA of the CDR3: TGTGCCAGCGAGCGGGGTAGCACAGATACGCAGTATTTT. Encoded protein: CASERGSTDTQYF. The complete variable domain, with remaining parts taken from reference TRBV7-9 and TRBJ2-3, reads DTGVSQNPRHKITKRGQNVTFRCDPISEHNRLYWYRQTLGQGPEFLTYFQNEAQLEKSRLLSDRFSAERPKGSFSTLEIQRTEQGDSAMYLCASERGSTDTQYFGPGTRLTVL.

This clone was counted a few times. The chain joins TRBV6-5 to TRBJ1-1; 8 nucleotides line up with TRBD1. Germline CDR1 reads MNHEY; CDR2 reads SVGAGI. V shed 10 bases and J 2 bases; nucleotides not matched to a gene: 6. The CDR3 contains 13 residues. Here the CDR3 reads CATTDRGNTEAFF. CDR3 sequence (DNA): TGTGCCACCACCGACAGGGGTAACACTGAAGCTTTCTTT.

The chain uses TRBV27 and TRBJ2-1; TRBD1 matches 9 bases. Germline V lookup: CDR1 MNHEY, CDR2 SMNVEV (reference sequence). This CDR3 contains 16 residues. V lost 7 bases, J lost 4 bases, and 11 bases stayed unmatched. The CDR3 region has the DNA TGTGCCAGCACCTTTACCGGGACAGGGTCTTACAATGAGCAGTTCTTC. Its protein is CASTFTGTGSYNEQFF.

This clone was seen only a few times. This chain uses TRBV29-1 with TRBJ1-1; D is ambiguous. The CDR3 totals 12 residues. V lost 4 bases and J lost 0, with 6 bases in between. Per germline, CDR1 SQVTM and CDR2 ANQGSEA. The CDR3 region is CSVARMNTEAFF. CDR3 nucleotide sequence: TGCAGCGTTGCCAGGATGAACACTGAAGCTTTCTTT.

The chain links TRBV5-4 to TRBJ2-1, with 12 bases identical to TRBD2. The V segment lost 2 bases and the J segment 4 bases; nucleotides outside the gene matches: 4. This CDR3 has 16 residues. Germline V CDR1 and CDR2: SGHNT, YYREEE (reference sequence). The CDR3 nucleotides are TGTGCCAGCAGCTTTTCGCTAGCGGGAGGGTACAATGAGCAGTTCTTC. Translated, it gives CASSFSLAGGYNEQFF.

The chain employs TRBV15 and TRBJ1-4; 8 positions agree with TRBD1. V shed 4 bases, J shed 7 bases, and the junction held 8 bases outside the gene matches. Germline V gene lookup returns CDR1 LNHNV and CDR2 YYDKDF (reference sequence). CDR3 length equals 15 residues. The CDR3 region is CATSIRQGAGEKLFF. The CDR3 DNA reads TGTGCCACCAGCATTCGGCAGGGGGCCGGTGAAAAACTGTTTTTT.

The chain combines TRBV7-6 with TRBJ2-3, with TRBD1 matching 8 bases. CDR1 is SGHVS and CDR2 is FNYEAQ in the germline V gene. The CDR3 runs to 14 residues. With V trimmed by 4 bases and J by 9 bases, 9 bases remained unmatched. The CDR3 protein is CASSSAGRDRTQYF. As DNA, the CDR3 is TGTGCCAGCAGCTCCGCGGGCCGGGACAGGACGCAGTATTTT.

This clone was found a few times. The chain employs TRBV18 and TRBJ2-7; TRBD1 is a possible D gene (6 bases). V lost 5 bases to trimming and J lost 3 bases, with 8 bases between them. CDR1 KGHSH and CDR2 LQKENI come from the germline V gene. This CDR3 has 12 residues. CDR3 residues: CASSRTVYEQYF. The CDR3 coding sequence is TGTGCCAGCTCAAGGACAGTCTACGAGCAGTACTTC.

This clone was seen only a few times. The chain joins TRBV5-3 to TRBJ1-4, with unresolved D. TRBV5-3 is known as an ORF, though its function is uncertain. There are 18 residues in the CDR3. V was trimmed by 1 base and J by 2 bases, leaving 18 bases between them. For the CDR3, the DNA is TGTGCCAGAAGCTTGTCGACATGTCGGGAGCTGACTAATGAAAAACTGTTTTTT. Amino acid sequence: CARSLSTCRELTNEKLFF.

The chain uses TRBV2 and TRBJ2-7; 8 bases are shared with TRBD2. Trimming took 8 bases from V and 2 from J; bases not matched to a gene: 11. The CDR3 is made up of 15 amino acids. Germline V gene lookup returns CDR1 SNHLY and CDR2 FYNNEI. The CDR3 reads CASGRESGGTYEQYF. The CDR3 region has the DNA TGTGCCAGCGGGAGGGAGAGCGGGGGTACCTACGAGCAGTACTTC.

V is TRBV19 and J is TRBJ2-3; 8 bases are shared with TRBD2. The trim removed 5 bases at V and 1 base at J, leaving 8 bases unmatched. Germline loops: CDR1 LNHDA, CDR2 SQIVND (reference sequence). The CDR3 has 16 amino acids. This CDR3 is CASSPRGAGGTDTQYF. The CDR3 DNA follows: TGTGCCAGTAGTCCCCGAGGAGCGGGAGGCACAGATACGCAGTATTTT.

The rearrangement links TRBV15 to TRBJ1-5; the match to TRBD1 covers 7 bases. CDR1 and CDR2 from the germline V gene are LNHNV and YYDKDF (reference sequence). The CDR3 loop spans 16 amino acids. V was pared by 3 bases and J by 2 bases, with 7 bases of the junction left unmatched. The CDR3 coding sequence is TGTGCCACCAGCAGGGGTTCCGGGACAGGCAATCAGCCCCAGCATTTT. Its protein is CATSRGSGTGNQPQHF. Based on the CDR3 plus reference TRBV15 and TRBJ1-5, the full variable domain is DAMVIQNPRYQVTQFGKPVTLSCSQTLNHNVMYWYQQKSSQAPKLLFHYYDKDFNNEADTPDNFQSRRPNTSFCFLDIRSPGLGDTAMYLCATSRGSGTGNQPQHFGDGTRLSIL.

The chain uses TRBV11-2 and TRBJ2-1, with 13 positions matching TRBD2. Unmatched junction bases numbered 15, after V lost 5 bases and J lost 8 bases. Germline V gene data show CDR1 as SGHAT and CDR2 as FQNNGV. This CDR3 spans 18 amino acids. The CDR3 here is CASSAERLLAGGLDEQFF. The CDR3 DNA sequence: TGTGCCAGCAGCGCCGAACGCTTACTAGCGGGAGGGCTCGATGAGCAGTTCTTC.

This rearrangement joins TRBV18 to TRBJ2-3, with D maybe TRBD2 (5 bases). Germline lookup yields CDR1 KGHSH and CDR2 LQKENI. The V end lost 2 bases, the J end lost 2 bases, and 14 bases lay between the germline ends. This CDR3 has 16 amino acids. The CDR3 loop reads CASSPRDYSPTDTQYF. The DNA of the CDR3 is TGTGCCAGCTCACCAAGAGACTACTCCCCCACAGATACGCAGTATTTT. Filled out from reference TRBV18 and TRBJ2-3, the complete variable domain reads NAGVMQNPRHLVRRRGQEARLRCSPMKGHSHVYWYRQLPEEGLKFMVYLQKENIIDESGMPKERFSAEFPKEGPSILRIQQVVRGDSAAYFCASSPRDYSPTDTQYFGPGTRLTVL.

The chain links TRBV7-9 to TRBJ2-7, with 10 bases that match TRBD1. The CDR3 extends over 17 amino acids. Trimming at V came to 4 bases and at J to 7 bases, leaving 16 bases not matched to a gene. Germline V gene lookup returns CDR1 SEHNR and CDR2 FQNEAQ (reference sequence). Here the CDR3 reads CASSSSRDRGPGREQYF. DNA of the CDR3: TGTGCCAGCAGCTCGTCCCGGGACAGGGGCCCCGGTCGGGAGCAGTACTTC.

The chain couples TRBV5-1 to TRBJ2-3; no clear D gene. This CDR3 contains 14 residues. The germline V gene encodes CDR1 SGHRS and CDR2 YFSETQ. The V gene lost 4 bases and the J gene lost 5 bases, with 14 bases spanning the gap. CDR3 DNA: TGCGCCAGCAGCGTCTCCGGTACGAGAGATACGCAGTATTTT. Translated: CASSVSGTRDTQYF.

The gene calls are TRBV30 and TRBJ1-1; tentatively, D is TRBD1 (6 bases). This CDR3 has 15 amino acids. V lost 2 bases and J 3 bases, leaving 16 bases between the germline ends. Germline V CDR1 and CDR2: GTSNPN, SVGIG (reference sequence). The CDR3 region has the DNA TGTGCCTGGAGTCTACGCGCAGGGGTAGACACTGAAGCTTTCTTT. It is translated as CAWSLRAGVDTEAFF.